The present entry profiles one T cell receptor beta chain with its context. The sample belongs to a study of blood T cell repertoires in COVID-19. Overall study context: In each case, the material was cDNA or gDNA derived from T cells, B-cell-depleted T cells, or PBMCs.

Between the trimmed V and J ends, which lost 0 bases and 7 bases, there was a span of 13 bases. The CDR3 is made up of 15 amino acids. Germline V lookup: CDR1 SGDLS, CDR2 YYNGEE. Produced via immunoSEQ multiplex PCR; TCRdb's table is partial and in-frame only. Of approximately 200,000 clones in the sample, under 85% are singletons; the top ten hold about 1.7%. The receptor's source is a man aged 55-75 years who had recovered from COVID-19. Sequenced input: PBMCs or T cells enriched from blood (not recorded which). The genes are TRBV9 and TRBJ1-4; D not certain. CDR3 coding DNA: TGTGCCAGCAGCGTAGGTACGGGGATCGGTGAAAAACTGTTTTTT. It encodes CASSVGTGIGEKLFF.